This TCR beta chain was sequenced during a study of shared clonotypes between healthy human individuals. Looked up from germline, CDR1 is KGHSH and CDR2 is LQKENI. Trimming at V came to 3 bases and at J to 4 bases, leaving 7 bases not matched to a gene. CDR3 length equals 16 residues. The donor cohort consisted entirely of Caucasian adults residing in Nashville, Tennessee. Broader study findings: Against clonotypes common to all four donors, non-shared ones had lower generation probabilities.

Data came from immunoSEQ multiplex PCR; TCRdb stores just in-frame clones and leaves some out. In the table there are approximately 500,000 clones, roughly 95% of which are singletons. Details on this clone: Its antigen is currently unknown.

The material sequenced was naive CD4+ T cells sorted from blood. Stated subset: CD45RA+ positively selected. This chain joins TRBV18 and TRBJ2-5; 11 bases map to TRBD2. The receptor was isolated from a woman between 25 and 40 years old in good health. The CDR3 DNA sequence: TGTGCCAGCTCACCTCTTGGGACTAGCGGAAGAGAGACCCAGTACTTC. Translation: CASSPLGTSGRETQYF.